This record concerns one T cell receptor (beta chain) sequence. This clonotype was observed at least ten times. The specificity of this receptor is unknown. It has no much larger one-base neighbor in the sample; base qualities were not kept. This sample was included in a study of read filtering for tumor transcriptome and immune sequencing (dated by TCRdb to the early 2020s). The study in broad terms: The cohort had 17 male and approximately 14 female patients with a mean age of around 66 years, ranging from 47 to 80. By revised international staging, roughly 8 patients were R-ISS I, under 20 were R-ISS II and roughly seven were R-ISS III. After DNase treatment, whole-transcriptome libraries were prepared using the TruSeq RNA Access Library Prep Kit. Per sample, about 3.5 to 11 million TCR-region mapped reads were obtained with IR-seq, compared with only 85 to 1273 with RNA-seq. Using the same bone marrow samples, the study ran both targeted immune repertoire sequencing and bulk whole-transcriptome sequencing and then compared the TCR repertoires from each method. As a main aim, a read-filtering strategy for immune repertoire data was addressed, with the specific question being whether clonotypes supported by a single read should be removed.

Here is what the overall study found, with its caveats: The sorted CD138-negative fraction was a mixed bone marrow immune population, not purified T cells. In IR-seq, approximately 80% of clonotypes but roughly 4% of total reads were represented by single-read clonotypes, whereas in RNA-seq, about 76% of clonotypes and around 40% of reads were represented by single-read clonotypes. Clonotypes were captured by IR-seq at much higher depth and more reliably than by RNA-seq, and smaller IR-seq throughput was sufficient for identification of most shared clonotypes. Removing single-read clonotypes increased the correlation between IR-seq and RNA-seq shared clonotype proportions.

TCR libraries were constructed from approximately 360 ng RNA using the Immunoverse kit, and molecular barcoded adaptors covering alpha/delta and beta/gamma chains were employed. TCR library preparation used the same RNA that was used for transcriptome sequencing. Sequencing of TCR libraries was carried out on an Illumina HiSeq 4000 with 2 x 150 cycles. The published analysis was carried out like this. With MiXCR, TCR reads were aligned to human V, D, J and C references and assembled into CDR3 clonotypes, with quality filtering and error correction included. Clonotype counts and gene usage diversity were analyzed with the tcR package in R. For inspection of raw mapping reads, RNA-seq reads were mapped by STAR aligner version 2.5.3a onto GRCh37 of the human genome. IR-seq fastq files were randomly downsampled with Seqtk 1.3 to test the effect of sequencing depth on detected clonotypes. TCRdb applied fastp at Q25 and MiXCR to the public reads, then kept only in-frame beta chains. Every CDR3 protein is listed once, alongside the most common genes and DNA of its rows. For this entry, the V and J calls and clone size follow TCRdb and not the study's own pipeline. For this sample the table gives 93,000 or so distinct CDR3 sequences, of which 20% to 25% were detected only once. The ten largest account for over 9.5% of the sample.

Measured from the cysteine to the phenylalanine, the CDR3 is 14 residues long. The sequence is cut down to CDR3 DNA, 42 bases in frame from base 1. V was cut back by 5 bases and J by 9 bases, leaving a gap of 18 bases between them. For CDR1 and CDR2, the germline V gene (reference sequence) lists MNHEY and SMNVEV. Every patient had bone marrow sampled at the time of active disease. Bone marrow mononuclear cells were isolated by Ficoll-Hypaque density gradient centrifugation. CD138-negative cells were obtained by negative selection after labeling with CD138 magnetic microbeads on a MACS separator, removing myeloma plasma cells. Flow cytometry with CD138 antibodies on an Attune NxT was used to check how pure the isolated cells were. Total RNA was extracted using TRIzol reagent and was quantified on a NanoDrop spectrophotometer. Paired RNA-seq and IR-seq were performed on the CD138-negative bone marrow sample of each patient.

The source material was a population of CD138-negative cells sorted from bone marrow. The label giving this sample's cell subset or site can be read as: bone marrow mononuclear cells depleted of CD138+ plasma/myeloma cells by negative magnetic selection. The source of this sequence is a donor aged 40 or older with multiple myeloma. The sequence is built from TRBV27 and TRBJ2-3; a weak D assignment points to TRBD1 (5 bases agree). The DNA sequence is as follows: TGTGCCAGCAGTCTCCGCCAGGGAAGGCAAACGCAGTATTTT. Its product reads: CASSLRQGRQTQYF.